The entry that follows covers one T cell receptor beta chain sequence. This record comes from a study of blood T cell repertoires in COVID-19. Some clones are missing from TCRdb's copy, which holds only in-frame ones; the method was immunoSEQ multiplex PCR. Of fewer than 250,000 clones listed, approximately 91% are singletons. This clonotype originated in a man aged 40-49 years with acute or convalescent COVID-19. Sequencing was done on a sample of peripheral blood.

The CDR3 here is CASSLAAGGFYEQYF. Here the CDR3 DNA reads TGTGCCAGCAGCTTAGCGGCGGGGGGCTTCTACGAGCAGTACTTC. The J gene is TRBJ2-7, the V gene TRBV7-2, with 8 bases matching TRBD2. From germline, CDR1 is SGHTA and CDR2 FQGNSA. V shed 0 bases, J shed 3 bases, and the junction held 4 bases outside the gene matches. The CDR3 consists of 15 residues.